Below, 18 T cell receptor beta chains from the same sample are listed, as sequenced in a study of PD-L1 blockade in urothelial cancer. Sequencing was performed with immunoSEQ multiplex PCR; in TCRdb, only in-frame clones are kept and a portion is missing. There are 29,000 or so clones in the sample; around four fifths occur only once, and 2.5% to 3% lies in the top ten. Time point denoted: peripheral blood 6 weeks after treatment start. This specimen was PBMCs, taken around atezolizumab (anti-PD-L1) treatment. These receptors were taken from a man between 65 and 85 years old with urothelial cancer.

The chain employs TRBV28 and TRBJ2-4; 8 bases map to TRBD1. Trimming took 8 bases from V and 5 from J; bases not matched to a gene: 8. The germline CDR1 and CDR2 sequences are MDHEN and SYDVKM. This CDR3 is built from 14 residues. The DNA of the CDR3 is TGTGCCAGCCTACAGGGGGGCACTGAAAACATTCAGTACTTC. Amino acid sequence: CASLQGGTENIQYF. Variable domain in full (rest from reference TRBV28 and TRBJ2-4): DVKVTQSSRYLVKRTGEKVFLECVQDMDHENMFWYRQDPGLGLRLIYFSYDVKMKEKGDIPEGYSVSREKKERFSLILESASTNQTSMYLCASLQGGTENIQYFGAGTRLSVL.

The table lists this clone with a count of one. The gene calls are TRBV2 and TRBJ1-1; maybe TRBD1 (5 bases). This CDR3 spans 13 amino acids. Deletions cut 5 bases from V and 1 base from J, with 8 bases between. CDR1 is SNHLY, CDR2 FYNNEI, per germline. The CDR3 bases are TGTGCCAGCAGTCGACAGCCGAACACTGAAGCTTTCTTT. Amino acids: CASSRQPNTEAFF.

This chain joins TRBV28 and TRBJ1-2; perhaps TRBD1 as D (5 bases). The CDR3 runs 15 residues. V was shortened by 3 bases and J by 3 bases, with 14 bases between the two germline ends. CDR1 MDHEN and CDR2 SYDVKM come from the germline V gene. This CDR3 reads CASSFNRGIYYGYTF. The CDR3 DNA follows: TGTGCCAGCAGTTTTAATCGGGGGATATACTATGGCTACACCTTC.

CDR3 DNA sequence: TGTGCCAGCAGTTACGGCGGGGTAGCGTACTTC. Its translation: CASSYGGVAYF. This chain links TRBV6-5 with TRBJ2-7; possible D gene TRBD2, 6 bases. The germline gives CDR1 MNHEY, CDR2 SVGAGI. The length of the CDR3 is 11 residues. Trimming took 2 bases from V and 12 from J, leaving 11 bases between them.

The CDR3 DNA is TGTGCCAGCAGTGAATCCGCCGGGCGGGGTAGCACAGATACGCAGTATTTT. Encoded protein: CASSESAGRGSTDTQYF. The genes are TRBV25-1 and TRBJ2-3; tentatively, D is TRBD2 (6 bases). The germline CDR1 and CDR2 sequences are MGHDK and SYGVNS. CDR3 size: 17 residues. The V end was cut by 1 base, the J end by 0 bases, with 14 bases between. Filled out from reference TRBV25-1 and TRBJ2-3, the complete variable domain reads EADIYQTPRYLVIGTGKKITLECSQTMGHDKMYWYQQDPGMELHLIHYSYGVNSTEKGDLSSESTVSRIRTEHFPLTLESARPSHTSQYLCASSESAGRGSTDTQYFGPGTRLTVL.

This chain links TRBV30 with TRBJ1-2, with 8 positions matching TRBD1. The length of the CDR3 is 14 residues. The germline gives CDR1 GTSNPN, CDR2 SVGIG (reference sequence). J gave up 5 bases and V 2 bases, and 7 bases lay outside the gene matches. CDR3 region: CAWSFLGQGYGYTF. Written as DNA, the CDR3 is TGTGCCTGGAGTTTCCTAGGACAGGGTTATGGCTACACCTTC.

The chain is built from TRBV5-6 and TRBJ1-1, with D perhaps TRBD1 (6 bases). The germline CDR1 and CDR2 sequences are SGHDT and YYEEEE. V lost 4 bases and J lost 0, with 19 bases in between. The CDR3 totals 17 residues. The CDR3 loop is CASSIGGGRRMNTEAFF. CDR3 nucleotide sequence: TGTGCCAGCAGCATTGGCGGGGGGCGGAGGATGAACACTGAAGCTTTCTTT.

The chain combines TRBV4-2 with TRBJ1-4; D is unclear. V dropped 1 base and J dropped 5 bases, with 8 bases sitting between them. Germline values: CDR1 LGHNA, CDR2 YNFKEQ. The CDR3 sequence is 14 residues long. The CDR3 region has the DNA TGTGCCAGCAGCCAAGGGCCGGGGAATGAAAAACTGTTTTTT. Amino acids: CASSQGPGNEKLFF.

The chain has TRBV2 and TRBJ1-2; weak D call: TRBD1 (5 bases). This CDR3 is built from 14 residues. The V end lost 4 bases, the J end lost 8 bases, and 17 bases lay between the germline ends. Per germline, CDR1 SNHLY and CDR2 FYNNEI. The CDR3 DNA reads TGTGCCAGCAGTGGTCAGGGAAATCCGTGGGGCTACACCTTC. Translating gives CASSGQGNPWGYTF.

The chain couples TRBV2 to TRBJ2-1; D gene uncertain. The CDR3 has 14 amino acids. Germline CDR1 is SNHLY and CDR2 is FYNNEI. Between the trimmed V and J ends, which lost 1 base and 0 bases, there was a span of 4 bases. This CDR3 reads CASSEVGSYNEQFF. The CDR3 DNA is TGTGCCAGCAGTGAAGTCGGCTCCTACAATGAGCAGTTCTTC.

This clone was counted between two and nine times. The gene calls are TRBV18 and TRBJ1-4; 8 nucleotides match TRBD1. The CDR3 has 13 amino acids. Germline lookup yields CDR1 KGHSH and CDR2 LQKENI. The V and J ends lost 6 bases and 8 bases, in that order; junction bases with no gene match: 5. The CDR3 nucleotides read TGTGCCAGCTCTGGGACAGGATGGGAAAAACTGTTTTTT. Amino acids: CASSGTGWEKLFF.

This sequence joins TRBV11-1 and TRBJ2-7, with 10 nucleotides matching TRBD2. Germline CDR1 is SGHAT and CDR2 is FQDESV (reference sequence). This CDR3 has 15 residues. With 5 bases clipped from V and 6 bases from J, the junction kept 10 bases outside the gene matches. CDR3 sequence (DNA): TGTGCCAGCAGCCCTTTAGCGGGAGGAGTTGGCGAGCAGTACTTC. Amino acids: CASSPLAGGVGEQYF.

The chain links TRBV6-5 to TRBJ2-1; D possibly corresponds to TRBD1 (5 bases). V was cut by 2 bases and J by 5 bases, with 13 bases left in between. The CDR3 loop spans 15 amino acids. The germline CDR1 and CDR2 sequences are MNHEY and SVGAGI. The CDR3 loop reads CASSYGQGGDNEQFF. The CDR3 DNA is TGTGCCAGCAGTTACGGGCAGGGTGGGGACAATGAGCAGTTCTTC.

The chain has TRBV7-9 and TRBJ1-4, with D unclear. Germline V lookup: CDR1 SEHNR, CDR2 FQNEAQ (reference sequence). Trimming removed 3 bases from V and 5 bases from J, with 10 bases in between. CDR3 size: 14 residues. The CDR3 coding sequence is TGTGCCAGCAGCTTCGGGTCCGGGAATGAAAAACTGTTTTTT. Translation: CASSFGSGNEKLFF.

The genes are TRBV11-2 and TRBJ2-1, with 7 bases that match TRBD2. The CDR3 extends over 15 amino acids. J lost 3 bases, V lost 3 bases, and 5 bases had no gene match. Per the germline V gene, CDR1 is SGHAT and CDR2 is FQNNGV. This CDR3 is CASSLGTTDYNEQFF. CDR3 bases: TGTGCCAGCAGCTTGGGGACTACCGACTACAATGAGCAGTTCTTC.

The chain joins TRBV9 to TRBJ1-6, with D possibly matching TRBD1 (5 bases). V lost 3 bases and J lost 10, with 14 bases in between. This CDR3 is 14 amino acids long. The germline gives CDR1 SGDLS, CDR2 YYNGEE. CDR3 sequence: CASSGDSRGSPLHF. For the CDR3, the DNA is TGTGCCAGCAGCGGGGACTCGAGGGGCTCACCCCTCCACTTT.

CDR3 loop: CASSSLGGLGTEAFF. The CDR3, as DNA: TGTGCCAGCAGCTCTCTGGGGGGGCTTGGGACTGAAGCTTTCTTT. The rearrangement joins TRBV7-8 to TRBJ1-1; D may be TRBD1 (6 bases). The CDR3 extends over 15 amino acids. The V gene's germline CDR1 is SGHVS and CDR2 FQNEAQ. With 4 bases removed from V and 5 bases from J, the gap between germline ends came to 17 bases.

The chain joins TRBV5-4 to TRBJ2-3; 12 bases line up with TRBD1. The germline V gene has CDR1 SGHNT and CDR2 YYREEE (reference sequence). The CDR3 loop spans 17 amino acids. The V and J ends lost 4 bases and 6 bases, in that order; junction bases with no gene match: 12. CDR3 nucleotides: TGTGCCAGCAGCCTCCCGCCGGGACAGGGGGCGCCTGATACGCAGTATTTT. Its translation: CASSLPPGQGAPDTQYF. Variable domain in full (rest from reference TRBV5-4 and TRBJ2-3): ETGVTQSPTHLIKTRGQQVTLRCSSQSGHNTVSWYQQALGQGPQFIFQYYREEENGRGNFPPRFSGLQFPNYSSELNVNALELDDSALYLCASSLPPGQGAPDTQYFGPGTRLTVL.